These 13 T cell receptor beta chains came from one sample sequenced in a study of blood T cell repertoires in COVID-19. Sequencing used immunoSEQ multiplex PCR; TCRdb keeps in-frame clones, though not all of them. The table includes some 300,000 clones, roughly 80% detected once. Source material: peripheral blood. The receptors were gathered from a woman aged 45-59 years with active or convalescent COVID-19.

The chain employs TRBV2 and TRBJ1-6; the D is unclear. The CDR3 extends over 16 amino acids. Germline CDR1 reads SNHLY; CDR2 reads FYNNEI. V lost 7 bases, J lost 1 base, and 14 bases lay in between. The CDR3 spells CASKEGSRSYNSPLHF. CDR3 in DNA: TGTGCCAGCAAAGAGGGCAGTAGGTCCTATAATTCACCCCTCCACTTT. The full variable domain, in which reference TRBV2 and TRBJ1-6 provide the parts outside the CDR3, is EPEVTQTPSHQVTQMGQEVILRCVPISNHLYFYWYRQILGQKVEFLVSFYNNEISEKSEIFDDQFSVERPDGSNFTLKIRSTKLEDSAMYFCASKEGSRSYNSPLHFGNGTRLTVT.

The chain links TRBV29-1 to TRBJ1-1; D is unclear. Trimming took 3 bases from V and 1 from J, leaving 18 bases between them. Germline CDR1 reads SQVTM; CDR2 reads ANQGSEA. The CDR3 extends over 16 amino acids. Here the CDR3 reads CSVEWIGVTENTEAFF. The CDR3 DNA reads TGCAGCGTTGAGTGGATTGGAGTTACTGAGAACACTGAAGCTTTCTTT.

This CDR3 is CASSLALAGNYNEQFF. As DNA, the CDR3 is TGCGCCAGCAGCTTGGCTCTAGCGGGAAACTACAATGAGCAGTTCTTC. This chain uses TRBV5-1 with TRBJ2-1; 9 bases agree with TRBD2. CDR1 is SGHRS and CDR2 is YFSETQ in the germline V gene. V dropped 0 bases and J dropped 3; count of bases not matched to a gene: 4. The CDR3 has 16 amino acids.

The rearrangement links TRBV7-3 to TRBJ1-6; D is undetermined. Per germline, CDR1 SGHTA and CDR2 FQGTGA. The CDR3 has 15 residues. V lost 5 bases to trimming and J lost 0 bases, with 8 bases between them. CDR3 residues: CASSPGSSYNSPLHF. In DNA form, the CDR3 reads TGTGCCAGCAGCCCCGGGAGCTCCTATAATTCACCCCTCCACTTT. The full variable domain, completed using reference TRBV7-3 and TRBJ1-6, is GAGVSQTPSNKVTEKGKYVELRCDPISGHTALYWYRQSLGQGPEFLIYFQGTGAADDSGLPNDRFFAVRPEGSVSTLKIQRTERGDSAVYLCASSPGSSYNSPLHFGNGTRLTVT.

The V and J genes are TRBV11-3 and TRBJ2-7; 10 bases are shared with TRBD2. Germline CDR1 SGHNT, CDR2 YENEEA. The CDR3 contains 15 residues. Trimming took 5 bases from V and 3 from J; bases not matched to a gene: 7. CDR3 sequence: CASSPGLADFYEQYF. CDR3 sequence (DNA): TGTGCCAGCAGCCCTGGACTAGCGGATTTCTACGAGCAGTACTTC.

The CDR3 bases are TGTGCCAGCTCAGCAGGGGTTAATTCACCCCTCCACTTT. This encodes CASSAGVNSPLHF. The V and J genes are TRBV18 and TRBJ1-6; the D gene is possibly TRBD1 (6 bases). The germline V gene has CDR1 KGHSH and CDR2 LQKENI. The V end lost 5 bases, the J end lost 6 bases, and 8 bases lay between the germline ends. There are 13 residues in the CDR3.

This rearrangement joins TRBV7-2 to TRBJ2-4, with D unresolved. The CDR3 is 15 residues long. In germline, CDR1 is SGHTA, CDR2 FQGNSA. The V end was cut by 1 base, the J end by 2 bases, with 9 bases between. CDR3: CASSLGGATKNIQYF. The CDR3 DNA sequence: TGTGCCAGCAGCTTAGGCGGAGCGACCAAAAACATTCAGTACTTC.

The DNA of the CDR3 is TGTGCCAGCAGTTTGGCGGGAAGCACAGATACGCAGTATTTT. Translated, it gives CASSLAGSTDTQYF. The V and J genes are TRBV27 and TRBJ2-3, with D tentatively TRBD2 (6 bases). Germline V gene lookup returns CDR1 MNHEY and CDR2 SMNVEV (reference sequence). V was cut by 3 bases and J by 0 bases, with 7 bases left in between. The CDR3 is 14 residues long.

The rearrangement joins TRBV11-2 to TRBJ2-3, with 8 bases that match TRBD1. Trimming at V came to 5 bases and at J to 4 bases, leaving 2 bases not matched to a gene. Germline loops: CDR1 SGHAT, CDR2 FQNNGV. The CDR3 loop spans 13 amino acids. CDR3 coding DNA: TGTGCCAGCAGCCGGACAGGGCCAGATACGCAGTATTTT. It yields the protein CASSRTGPDTQYF.

V gene TRBV6-1 combines with J gene TRBJ1-2, with 8 bases lining up with TRBD1. With 3 bases clipped from V and 4 bases from J, the junction kept 7 bases outside the gene matches. This CDR3 is 15 amino acids long. Per germline, CDR1 MNHNS and CDR2 SASEGT. The CDR3: CASSENRGKGYGYTF. In nucleotides, the CDR3 is TGTGCCAGCAGTGAGAACAGGGGGAAGGGCTATGGCTACACCTTC.

V is TRBV30 and J is TRBJ2-1; TRBD2 matches at 9 bases. Germline V gene sequence: CDR1 GTSNPN, CDR2 SVGIG (reference sequence). This CDR3 has 17 amino acids. V gave up 7 bases and J gave up 3 bases; unmatched junction bases: 16. The CDR3 loop reads CASSGDFKGKHYNEQFF. The CDR3 nucleotides read TGTGCCTCTAGCGGGGACTTCAAGGGGAAGCACTACAATGAGCAGTTCTTC.

This clone has more than one count but fewer than ten. The rearrangement joins TRBV11-2 to TRBJ2-4; 7 bases are shared with TRBD1. V lost 5 bases and J lost 9; bases outside the gene matches: 7. The CDR3 totals 13 residues. The germline CDR1 and CDR2 sequences are SGHAT and FQNNGV. CDR3 protein: CASSPRQGSIQYF. CDR3 nucleotide sequence: TGTGCCAGCAGCCCAAGACAGGGAAGCATTCAGTACTTC.

The chain joins TRBV5-1 to TRBJ1-2; no firm D call. Germline V gene sequence: CDR1 SGHRS, CDR2 YFSETQ. The CDR3 sequence is 15 residues long. Trimming removed 3 bases from V and 5 bases from J, with 17 bases in between. The CDR3 protein is CASSSYPSDGYGYTF. The CDR3 DNA is TGCGCCAGCAGCTCCTACCCGAGCGATGGGTATGGCTACACCTTC.